These 31 T cell receptor beta chains share one sample of origin, sequenced in a study of shared clonotypes between healthy human individuals. TCRdb keeps only in-frame clones here, not all; method: immunoSEQ multiplex PCR. This table holds 950,000 to 1,300,000 clones, under 80% found once. Sequencing was done on a sample of memory CD4+ T cells sorted from blood. Specified subset: CD45RA-negative fraction. The receptor source for this set is a man aged 18 to 29 in good health.

This chain's CDR3 is CASSQEYRPNQPQHF. In DNA form, the CDR3 reads TGTGCCAGCAGTCAGGAGTACAGGCCCAATCAGCCCCAGCATTTT. This chain uses TRBV6-1 with TRBJ1-5; D may be TRBD1 (5 bases). Trimming removed 5 bases from V and 3 bases from J, with 14 bases in between. Germline CDR1 is MNHNS and CDR2 is SASEGT. The CDR3 has 15 amino acids.

This chain connects TRBV4-1 to TRBJ2-7, with D unclear. This CDR3 is built from 10 residues. V dropped 8 bases and J dropped 4 bases, with 6 bases sitting between them. Germline assignment: CDR1 MGHRA and CDR2 YSYEKL. CDR3 nucleotides: TGCGCCAGCGGGGATTACGAGCAGTACTTC. Its protein product is CASGDYEQYF.

The chain couples TRBV11-2 to TRBJ1-1, with D perhaps TRBD1 (5 bases). This CDR3 has 15 residues. Germline V gene lookup returns CDR1 SGHAT and CDR2 FQNNGV. V was pared by 5 bases and J by 0 bases, with 13 bases between. CDR3 in amino acids: CASSHTGTVNTEAFF. The CDR3 coding sequence is TGTGCCAGCAGCCACACCGGGACGGTGAACACTGAAGCTTTCTTT.

The V gene is TRBV9, the J gene TRBJ1-2, with TRBD1 matching over 9 bases. Germline V lookup: CDR1 SGDLS, CDR2 YYNGEE. The CDR3 is made up of 14 amino acids. J gave up 2 bases and V 3 bases, and 2 bases lay outside the gene matches. The chain's CDR3 is CASSGGQGNYGYTF. The CDR3 DNA follows: TGTGCCAGCAGCGGGGGACAGGGCAACTATGGCTACACCTTC.

This chain connects TRBV6-5 to TRBJ1-2; D call uncertain. Trimming removed 6 bases from V and 7 bases from J, with 15 bases in between. The CDR3 runs 13 residues. Germline lookup yields CDR1 MNHEY and CDR2 SVGAGI. For the CDR3, the DNA is TGTGCCAGCAGACAACCGGGTTCCCCTGGCTACACCTTC. Residues: CASRQPGSPGYTF.

The gene calls are TRBV6-1 and TRBJ2-2, with D possibly called TRBD1 or TRBD2 (6 bases each). There are 14 residues in the CDR3. Trimming left V 8 bases short and J 3 bases short, with 13 bases between. In germline, CDR1 is MNHNS, CDR2 SASEGT. This CDR3 reads CASPGASYTGELFF. The CDR3 DNA is TGTGCCAGCCCGGGGGCATCTTACACCGGGGAGCTGTTTTTT.

In its sample, this clone was seen many times. The chain links TRBV2 to TRBJ1-6; D remains unclear. Germline V gene data show CDR1 as SNHLY and CDR2 as FYNNEI. The CDR3 contains 15 residues. V was shortened by 4 bases and J by 3 bases, with 10 bases between the two germline ends. The chain's CDR3 is CASSGGGFYNSPLHF. The CDR3 coding sequence is TGTGCCAGCAGTGGGGGAGGCTTCTATAATTCACCCCTCCACTTT.

On this clone: This likely stems from a read error, as it lies one base from a far larger clone. Additional DNA sequences in this sample encode the identical CDR3. CDR3 DNA sequence: TGCGCCAGCAGTACGGCAAACACTGAAGCTTTCTTT. As protein: CASSTANTEAFF. The chain carries TRBV5-1 and TRBJ1-1; D not resolved. V was shortened by 5 bases and J by 2 bases, with 7 bases between the two germline ends. The CDR3 is made up of 12 amino acids. The germline gives CDR1 SGHRS, CDR2 YFSETQ.

This clone was observed a handful of times. Here the CDR3 reads CASTGGARQPQHF. CDR3 coding DNA: TGCGCCAGCACCGGGGGGGCACGGCAGCCCCAGCATTTT. The chain is built from TRBV4-1 and TRBJ1-5; weak D call: TRBD1 (6 bases). Germline V gene data show CDR1 as MGHRA and CDR2 as YSYEKL. CDR3 length: 13 residues. Trimming took 7 bases from V and 7 from J, leaving 14 bases between them.

Only one count was recorded for this clone. The chain uses TRBV10-2 and TRBJ2-1; 12 nucleotides line up with TRBD2. Germline trimming cut 6 bases from V and 10 bases from J; bases unmatched to any gene: 4. The CDR3 has 13 residues. Germline values: CDR1 WSHSY, CDR2 SAAADI. The CDR3 DNA reads as TGCGCCAGCAGGGCTAGCGGGAGGGCCGAGCAGTTCTTC. It is translated as CASRASGRAEQFF.

This clone was detected once. This chain links TRBV30 with TRBJ2-2, with D possibly being TRBD1 (5 bases). Germline assignment: CDR1 GTSNPN and CDR2 SVGIG (reference sequence). V dropped 6 bases and J dropped 7 bases, with 15 bases sitting between them. This CDR3 is 13 amino acids long. The CDR3 is CACSTSTVGELFF. The CDR3 DNA reads TGTGCCTGTTCCACCTCGACAGTCGGGGAGCTGTTTTTT.

This clone was seen more than once but under ten times. V is TRBV19 and J is TRBJ1-4; 7 bases line up with TRBD1. Germline trimming cut 5 bases from V and 6 bases from J; bases unmatched to any gene: 6. Looked up from germline, CDR1 is LNHDA and CDR2 is SQIVND (reference sequence). The CDR3 runs 14 residues. In nucleotides, the CDR3 is TGTGCCAGTAGTGCCGACAGGGCTTATGAAAAACTGTTTTTT. It yields the protein CASSADRAYEKLFF. The full variable domain, in which reference TRBV19 and TRBJ1-4 provide the parts outside the CDR3, is DGGITQSPKYLFRKEGQNVTLSCEQNLNHDAMYWYRQDPGQGLRLIYYSQIVNDFQKGDIAEGYSVSREKKESFPLTVTSAQKNPTAFYLCASSADRAYEKLFFGSGTQLSVL.

This clone was counted many times. This same CDR3 is encoded by further DNA sequences in the sample. The chain is built from TRBV5-6 and TRBJ2-3; the match to TRBD2 covers 9 bases. The trim removed 0 bases at V and 1 base at J, leaving 0 bases unmatched. Germline values: CDR1 SGHDT, CDR2 YYEEEE. The CDR3 is 15 amino acids. The CDR3 loop reads CASSLVAGGTDTQYF. The CDR3 DNA reads TGTGCCAGCAGCTTGGTAGCGGGGGGCACAGATACGCAGTATTTT.

The rearrangement joins TRBV5-1 to TRBJ1-4; D is perhaps TRBD1 (5 bases). V lost 4 bases and J lost 5, with 12 bases in between. Per the germline V gene, CDR1 is SGHRS and CDR2 is YFSETQ. The CDR3 runs to 14 residues. The DNA of the CDR3 is TGCGCCAGCAGCATCGGGACTGGAAATGAAAAACTGTTTTTT. It is translated as CASSIGTGNEKLFF. The variable domain in full, with the rest retrieved from reference TRBV5-1 and TRBJ1-4, is KAGVTQTPRYLIKTRGQQVTLSCSPISGHRSVSWYQQTPGQGLQFLFEYFSETQRNKGNFPGRFSGRQFSNSRSEMNVSTLELGDSALYLCASSIGTGNEKLFFGSGTQLSVL.

The rearrangement links TRBV6-1 to TRBJ1-2; D ambiguous. In germline, CDR1 is MNHNS, CDR2 SASEGT. With 2 bases removed from V and 3 bases from J, the gap between germline ends came to 7 bases. There are 13 residues in the CDR3. DNA for the CDR3: TGTGCCAGCAGTGAATCCTGGGACTATGGCTACACCTTC. It yields the protein CASSESWDYGYTF.

The sample holds a few counts of this clone. Other nucleotide sequences from this sample produce the same CDR3. The chain combines TRBV6-1 with TRBJ1-5; 11 bases match TRBD1. The V and J ends lost 4 bases and 7 bases, in that order; junction bases with no gene match: 6. CDR3 length equals 15 residues. From germline, CDR1 is MNHNS and CDR2 SASEGT. The CDR3 spells CASSGGQGASQPQHF. Written as DNA, the CDR3 is TGTGCCAGCAGTGGCGGACAGGGGGCGAGCCAGCCCCAGCATTTT.

This chain uses TRBV10-3 with TRBJ2-2, with D perhaps TRBD1 (5 bases). Germline CDR1 is ENHRY and CDR2 is SYGVKD. The V and J ends lost 6 bases and 6 bases respectively, with 11 bases between them. CDR3 size: 13 residues. This CDR3 reads CAISLVGAGELFF. CDR3 in DNA: TGTGCCATCAGCCTAGTAGGGGCCGGGGAGCTGTTTTTT.

The chain links TRBV6-5 to TRBJ1-2, with a tentative D call TRBD1 (6 bases). Germline V gene lookup returns CDR1 MNHEY and CDR2 SVGAGI. CDR3 length: 15 residues. Trimming took 6 bases from V and 0 from J, leaving 14 bases between them. The CDR3 DNA reads TGTGCCAGCAGCCCCAGCGGACAGCCTAACTATGGCTACACCTTC. Its translation: CASSPSGQPNYGYTF.

This clone has a single count. J is TRBJ2-7 and V is TRBV28; either TRBD1 or TRBD2 may fit D (6 bases each). With 7 bases removed from V and 3 bases from J, the gap between germline ends came to 16 bases. The germline gives CDR1 MDHEN, CDR2 SYDVKM. There are 14 residues in the CDR3. For the CDR3, the DNA is TGTGCCAGCACCACCTTCAGGGGAGGCTACGAGCAGTACTTC. Its translation is CASTTFRGGYEQYF.

This clone was detected only once. CDR3 region: CAWSADRGHGYTF. The CDR3 DNA reads TGTGCCTGGAGCGCGGACAGGGGCCATGGCTACACCTTC. The chain joins TRBV30 to TRBJ1-2; 9 nucleotides align to TRBD1. Germline values: CDR1 GTSNPN, CDR2 SVGIG (reference sequence). The CDR3 has 13 amino acids. Trimming removed 3 bases from V and 6 bases from J; junction bases left unmatched: 5.

The chain recombines TRBV5-1 with TRBJ2-7, with TRBD1 matching 8 bases. The junction had 6 bases not matched to a gene; V was cut back by 2 bases and J by 5 bases. The CDR3 is 14 residues long. CDR1 and CDR2 from the germline V gene are SGHRS and YFSETQ. The CDR3 DNA is TGCGCCAGCAGCTTTGGACAGGGTACAAACGAGCAGTACTTC. Translated, it gives CASSFGQGTNEQYF.

The V call is TRBV7-6, the J call TRBJ1-6; perhaps TRBD1 as D (6 bases). V lost 5 bases, J lost 13 bases, and 18 bases lay in between. CDR3 length: 14 residues. The germline gives CDR1 SGHVS, CDR2 FNYEAQ. The CDR3 reads CASSIYQGTAPLHF. The CDR3 DNA sequence: TGTGCCAGCAGCATATACCAGGGGACGGCTCCCCTCCACTTT.

J is TRBJ1-1 and V is TRBV6-5, with TRBD1 as a possible D gene (6 bases). V shed 10 bases and J shed 1 base, with 16 bases lying between them. This CDR3 is built from 14 residues. CDR1 is MNHEY, CDR2 SVGAGI, per germline. In nucleotides, the CDR3 is TGTGCCACCAAGGGGGGGCTAGCGAACACTGAAGCTTTCTTT. Its translation: CATKGGLANTEAFF.

V gene TRBV5-1 combines with J gene TRBJ2-7, with 7 positions matching TRBD1. The CDR3 has 15 residues. V lost 0 bases, J lost 1 base, and 4 bases stayed unmatched. Per the germline V gene, CDR1 is SGHRS and CDR2 is YFSETQ. CDR3 protein: CASSLDGTDSYEQYF. The CDR3 coding sequence is TGCGCCAGCAGCTTGGACGGGACAGATTCCTACGAGCAGTACTTC.

With respect to this clone: Other DNA sequences in the same sample also yield this CDR3. The chain uses TRBV7-9 and TRBJ2-7; tentative D call: TRBD2 (6 bases). Germline loops: CDR1 SEHNR, CDR2 FQNEAQ (reference sequence). The V and J ends lost 3 bases and 2 bases respectively, with 11 bases between them. The length of the CDR3 is 14 residues. The CDR3 protein is CASSFGGAAYEQYF. CDR3 nucleotides: TGTGCCAGCAGCTTTGGCGGGGCTGCCTACGAGCAGTACTTC.

CDR3 sequence reads: CASSRSQGVGTQYF. CDR3 nucleotides: TGCGCCAGCAGCCGCTCCCAGGGGGTAGGGACCCAGTACTTC. This chain joins TRBV5-1 and TRBJ2-5; 7 nucleotides line up with TRBD1. Germline values: CDR1 SGHRS, CDR2 YFSETQ. The CDR3 is made up of 14 amino acids. J was trimmed by 7 bases and V by 4 bases; bases with no gene match: 10.

This chain joins TRBV2 and TRBJ1-3, with no clear D. The V and J ends lost 0 bases and 0 bases respectively, with 12 bases between them. The CDR3 consists of 17 residues. Germline values: CDR1 SNHLY, CDR2 FYNNEI. CDR3 DNA sequence: TGTGCCAGCAGTGAAGCGCTGGGCAGACACTCTGGAAACACCATATATTTT. Translated, it gives CASSEALGRHSGNTIYF.

V is TRBV4-1 and J is TRBJ2-1; D is unresolved. Germline V gives CDR1 MGHRA, CDR2 YSYEKL. The CDR3 is 15 amino acids. Between the trimmed V and J ends, which lost 0 bases and 4 bases, there was a span of 10 bases. The CDR3 loop reads CASSQDPNPYNEQFF. The CDR3 nucleotides read TGCGCCAGCAGCCAAGATCCGAACCCTTACAATGAGCAGTTCTTC.

This clone was seen just once. A much bigger clone sits one base away, suggesting this may be a read error. J is TRBJ1-4 and V is TRBV7-2; a weak D match, TRBD1 (5 bases). V lost 6 bases and J 8 bases, leaving 7 bases between the germline ends. The CDR3 contains 11 residues. In germline, CDR1 is SGHTA, CDR2 FQGNSA. DNA for the CDR3: TGTGCCAGCAGATCAGGGGAAAAACTGTTTTTT. Translating gives CASRSGEKLFF.

This chain links TRBV7-8 with TRBJ2-7, with D perhaps assigned TRBD1 or TRBD2 (5 bases each). The CDR3 runs 12 residues. V shed 3 bases and J shed 6 bases, with 9 bases lying between them. Germline assignment: CDR1 SGHVS and CDR2 FQNEAQ. The CDR3 nucleotides read TGTGCCAGCAGCTTTGGGGGTCCCGAGCAGTACTTC. Protein product: CASSFGGPEQYF.

V usage is TRBV23-1 and J usage is TRBJ2-5, with D hard to call. TRBV23-1 is an ORF for which the function is uncertain. The CDR3 spans 15 residues. With 0 bases removed from V and 5 bases from J, the gap between germline ends came to 13 bases. Written as DNA, the CDR3 is TGCGCCAGCAGTCAATCAGCCTCTCGGTGGGAGACCCAGTACTTC. Its protein product is CASSQSASRWETQYF.